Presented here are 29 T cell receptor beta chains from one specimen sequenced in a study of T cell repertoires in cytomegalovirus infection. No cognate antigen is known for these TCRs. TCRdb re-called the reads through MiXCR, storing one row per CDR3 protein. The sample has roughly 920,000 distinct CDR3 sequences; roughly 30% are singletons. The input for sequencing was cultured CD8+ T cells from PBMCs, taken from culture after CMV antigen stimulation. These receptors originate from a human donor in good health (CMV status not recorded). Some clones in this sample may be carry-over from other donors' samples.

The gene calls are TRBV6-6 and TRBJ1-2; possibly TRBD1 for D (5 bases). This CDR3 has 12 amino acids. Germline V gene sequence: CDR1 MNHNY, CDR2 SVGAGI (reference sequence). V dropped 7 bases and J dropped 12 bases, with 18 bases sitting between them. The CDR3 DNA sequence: TGTGCCAGCACCAACTGGGACGGTGTGGACACCTTC. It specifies CASTNWDGVDTF.

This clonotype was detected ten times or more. The CDR3 here is CASSYRDRVFDTQYF. CDR3 bases: TGTGCCAGCAGCTACCGGGACAGGGTATTTGATACGCAGTATTTT. The chain combines TRBV7-9 with TRBJ2-3; 9 bases agree with TRBD1. The germline V gene encodes CDR1 SEHNR and CDR2 FQNEAQ (reference sequence). CDR3 size: 15 residues. Germline trimming cut 4 bases from V and 6 bases from J; bases unmatched to any gene: 8.

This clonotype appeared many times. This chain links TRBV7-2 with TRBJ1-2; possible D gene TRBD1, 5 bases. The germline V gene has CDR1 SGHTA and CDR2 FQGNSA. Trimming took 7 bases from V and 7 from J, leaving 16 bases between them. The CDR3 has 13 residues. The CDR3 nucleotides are TGTGCCAGCACCTCCGGGACCCCACGTGGCTACACCTTC. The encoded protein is CASTSGTPRGYTF.

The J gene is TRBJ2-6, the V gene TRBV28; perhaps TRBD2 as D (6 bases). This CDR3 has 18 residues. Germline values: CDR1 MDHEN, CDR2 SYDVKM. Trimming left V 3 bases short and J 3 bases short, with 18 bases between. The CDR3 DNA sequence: TGTGCCAGCAGTTTGGAGGGTTTTATACTTGTTGGGGCCAACGTCCTGACTTTC. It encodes CASSLEGFILVGANVLTF.

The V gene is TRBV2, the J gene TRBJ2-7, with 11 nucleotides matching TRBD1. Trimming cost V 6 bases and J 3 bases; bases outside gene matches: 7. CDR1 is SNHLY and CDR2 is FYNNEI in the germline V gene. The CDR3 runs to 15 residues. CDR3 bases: TGTGCCAGCAGCGGACAGGGGGCGAAGGTCTACGAGCAGTACTTC. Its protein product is CASSGQGAKVYEQYF.

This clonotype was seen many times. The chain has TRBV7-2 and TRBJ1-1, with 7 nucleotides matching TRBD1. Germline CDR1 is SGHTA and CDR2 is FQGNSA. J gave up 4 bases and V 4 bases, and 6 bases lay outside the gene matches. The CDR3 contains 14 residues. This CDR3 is CASSYRGAGTEAFF. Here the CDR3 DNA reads TGTGCCAGCAGCTACAGGGGCGCGGGCACTGAAGCTTTCTTT.

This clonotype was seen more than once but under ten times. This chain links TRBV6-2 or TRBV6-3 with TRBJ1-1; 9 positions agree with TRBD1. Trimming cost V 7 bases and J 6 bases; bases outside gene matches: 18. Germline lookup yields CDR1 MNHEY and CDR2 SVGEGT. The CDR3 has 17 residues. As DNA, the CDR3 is TGTGCCAGCACTACAATATACCGGGACAGGGATTTTCCTGAAGCTTTCTTT. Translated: CASTTIYRDRDFPEAFF.

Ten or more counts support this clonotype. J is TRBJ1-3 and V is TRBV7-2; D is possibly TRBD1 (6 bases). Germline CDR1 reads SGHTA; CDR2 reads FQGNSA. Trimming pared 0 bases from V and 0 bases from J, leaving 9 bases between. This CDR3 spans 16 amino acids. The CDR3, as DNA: TGTGCCAGCAGCTTAGCGTGGACAGTCTCTGGAAACACCATATATTTT. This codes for CASSLAWTVSGNTIYF.

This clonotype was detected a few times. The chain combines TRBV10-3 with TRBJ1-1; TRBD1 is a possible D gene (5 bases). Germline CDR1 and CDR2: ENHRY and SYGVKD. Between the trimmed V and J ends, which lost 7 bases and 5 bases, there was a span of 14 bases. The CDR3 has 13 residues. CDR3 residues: CAITLGVGTEAFF. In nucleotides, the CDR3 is TGTGCCATCACCCTAGGGGTGGGTACTGAAGCTTTCTTT.

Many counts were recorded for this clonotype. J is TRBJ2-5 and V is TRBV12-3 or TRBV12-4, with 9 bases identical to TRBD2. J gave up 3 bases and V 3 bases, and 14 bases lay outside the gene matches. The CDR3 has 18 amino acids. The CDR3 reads CASSFVLAGRMQEETQYF. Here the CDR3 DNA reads TGTGCCAGCAGTTTTGTCCTAGCGGGGCGAATGCAGGAAGAGACCCAGTACTTC.

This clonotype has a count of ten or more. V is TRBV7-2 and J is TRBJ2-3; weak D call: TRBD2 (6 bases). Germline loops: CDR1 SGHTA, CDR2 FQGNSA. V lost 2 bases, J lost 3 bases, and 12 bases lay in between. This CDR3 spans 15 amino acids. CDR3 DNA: TGTGCCAGCAGCTTATATTGGGGGGAAACAGATACGCAGTATTTT. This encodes CASSLYWGETDTQYF.

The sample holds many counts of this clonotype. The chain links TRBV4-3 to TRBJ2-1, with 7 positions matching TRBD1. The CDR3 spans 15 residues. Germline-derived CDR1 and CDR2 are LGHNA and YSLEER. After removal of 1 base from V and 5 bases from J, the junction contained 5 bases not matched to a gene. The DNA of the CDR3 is TGCGCCAGCAGCCAAGGACAGGGTATCAACAATGAGCAGTTCTTC. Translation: CASSQGQGINNEQFF.

Here the CDR3 DNA reads TGTGCCAGCCTAGAGTGGACAGGGGGCGAAAAACTGTTTTTT. Protein: CASLEWTGGEKLFF. This rearrangement joins TRBV6-1 to TRBJ1-4; 11 nucleotides agree with TRBD1. The CDR3 runs 14 residues. Trimming removed 8 bases from V and 8 bases from J; junction bases left unmatched: 7. The germline V gene has CDR1 MNHNS and CDR2 SASEGT.

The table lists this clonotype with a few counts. In DNA form, the CDR3 reads TGTGCCAGCAGCTTTCCATCCAGAGGCAATGAGCAGTTCTTC. Translating it yields CASSFPSRGNEQFF. The chain is built from TRBV5-6 and TRBJ2-1; D is ambiguous. The CDR3 is made up of 14 amino acids. The V end lost 2 bases, the J end lost 6 bases, and 12 bases lay between the germline ends. Germline V gives CDR1 SGHDT, CDR2 YYEEEE.

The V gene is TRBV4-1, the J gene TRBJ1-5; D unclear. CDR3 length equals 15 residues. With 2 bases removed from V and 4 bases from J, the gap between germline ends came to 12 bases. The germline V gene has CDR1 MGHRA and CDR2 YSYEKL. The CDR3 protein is CASSQQVRGNQPQHF. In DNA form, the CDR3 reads TGCGCCAGCAGCCAACAGGTTCGGGGTAATCAGCCCCAGCATTTT.

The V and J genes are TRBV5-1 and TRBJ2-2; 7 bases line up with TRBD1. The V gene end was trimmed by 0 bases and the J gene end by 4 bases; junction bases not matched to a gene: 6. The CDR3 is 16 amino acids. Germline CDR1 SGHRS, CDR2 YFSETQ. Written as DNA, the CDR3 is TGCGCCAGCAGCTTGGCCATAGGACAGGTCACCGGGGAGCTGTTTTTT. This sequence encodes CASSLAIGQVTGELFF.

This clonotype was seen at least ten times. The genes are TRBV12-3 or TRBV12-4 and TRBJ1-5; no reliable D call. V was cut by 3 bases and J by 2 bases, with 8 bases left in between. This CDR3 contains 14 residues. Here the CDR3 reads CASSFGPGNQPQHF. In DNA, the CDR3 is TGTGCCAGCAGTTTCGGACCGGGCAATCAGCCCCAGCATTTT.

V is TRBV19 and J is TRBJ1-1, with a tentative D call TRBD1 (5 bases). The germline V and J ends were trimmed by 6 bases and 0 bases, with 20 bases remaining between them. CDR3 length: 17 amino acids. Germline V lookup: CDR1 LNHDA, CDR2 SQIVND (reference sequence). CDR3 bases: TGTGCCAGTAGCGCGGGACGGTTCTTCCCGATGAACACTGAAGCTTTCTTT. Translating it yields CASSAGRFFPMNTEAFF.

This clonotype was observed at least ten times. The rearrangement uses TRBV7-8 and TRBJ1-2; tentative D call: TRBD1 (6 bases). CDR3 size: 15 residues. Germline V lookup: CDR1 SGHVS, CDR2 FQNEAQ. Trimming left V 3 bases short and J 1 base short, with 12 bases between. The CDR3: CASSLNRDFNYGYTF. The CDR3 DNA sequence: TGTGCCAGCAGCTTGAACAGGGATTTTAACTATGGCTACACCTTC.

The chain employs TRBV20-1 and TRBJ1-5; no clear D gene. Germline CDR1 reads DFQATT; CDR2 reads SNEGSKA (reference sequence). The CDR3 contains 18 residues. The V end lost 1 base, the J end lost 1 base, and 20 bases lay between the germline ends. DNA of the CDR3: TGCAGTGCTAGAGCGGCTATGGCAGGAGCGAGAAGCAATCAGCCCCAGCATTTT. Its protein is CSARAAMAGARSNQPQHF.

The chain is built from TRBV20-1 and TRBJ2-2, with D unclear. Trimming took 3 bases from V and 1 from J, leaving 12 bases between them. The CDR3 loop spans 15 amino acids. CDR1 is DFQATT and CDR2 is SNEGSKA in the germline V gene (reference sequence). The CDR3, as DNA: TGCAGTGCTAGCCCGACGGCTAAGAACACCGGGGAGCTGTTTTTT. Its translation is CSASPTAKNTGELFF.

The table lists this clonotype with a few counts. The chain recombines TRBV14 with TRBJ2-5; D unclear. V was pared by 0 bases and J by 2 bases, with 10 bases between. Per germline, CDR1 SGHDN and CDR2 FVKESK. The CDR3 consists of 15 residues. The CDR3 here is CASSQDWNFQETQYF. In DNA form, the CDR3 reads TGTGCCAGCAGCCAAGATTGGAATTTTCAAGAGACCCAGTACTTC.

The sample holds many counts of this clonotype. The DNA for the CDR3 is TGTGCCAGCAGCTTAGGAGTGGGACTAGGCCCCGAGAGTGAGCAGTTCTTC. As protein: CASSLGVGLGPESEQFF. This chain links TRBV7-8 with TRBJ2-1; TRBD2 aligns across 8 bases. The germline CDR1 and CDR2 sequences are SGHVS and FQNEAQ. V dropped 1 base and J dropped 9; count of bases not matched to a gene: 14. The CDR3 runs 17 residues.

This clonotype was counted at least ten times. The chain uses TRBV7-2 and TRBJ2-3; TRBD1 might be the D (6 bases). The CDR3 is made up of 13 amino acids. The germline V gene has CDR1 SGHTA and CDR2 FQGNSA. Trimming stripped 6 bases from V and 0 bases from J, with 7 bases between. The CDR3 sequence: CASRQGSTDTQYF. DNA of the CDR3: TGTGCCAGCAGACAGGGAAGCACAGATACGCAGTATTTT.

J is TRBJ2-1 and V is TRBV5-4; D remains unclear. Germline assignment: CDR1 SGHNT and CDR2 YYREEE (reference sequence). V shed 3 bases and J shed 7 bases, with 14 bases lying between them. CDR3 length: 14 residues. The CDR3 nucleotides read TGTGCCAGCAGCTCAAGGGTGGGTGGTAATGAGCAGTTCTTC. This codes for CASSSRVGGNEQFF. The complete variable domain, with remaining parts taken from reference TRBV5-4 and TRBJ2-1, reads ETGVTQSPTHLIKTRGQQVTLRCSSQSGHNTVSWYQQALGQGPQFIFQYYREEENGRGNFPPRFSGLQFPNYSSELNVNALELDDSALYLCASSSRVGGNEQFFGPGTRLTVL.

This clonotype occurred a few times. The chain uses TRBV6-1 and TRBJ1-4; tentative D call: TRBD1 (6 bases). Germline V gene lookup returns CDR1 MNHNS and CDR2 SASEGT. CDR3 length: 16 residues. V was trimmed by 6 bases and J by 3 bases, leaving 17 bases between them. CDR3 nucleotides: TGTGCCAGCAGCCCACACCACAGGGCGTCTAATGAAAAACTGTTTTTT. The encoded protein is CASSPHHRASNEKLFF.

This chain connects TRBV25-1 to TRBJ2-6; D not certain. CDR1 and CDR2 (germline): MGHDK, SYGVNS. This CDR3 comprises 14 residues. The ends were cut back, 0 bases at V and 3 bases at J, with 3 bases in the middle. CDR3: CASSEYFGANVLTF. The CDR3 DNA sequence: TGTGCCAGCAGTGAATATTTTGGGGCCAACGTCCTGACTTTC. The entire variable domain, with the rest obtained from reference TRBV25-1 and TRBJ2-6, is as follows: EADIYQTPRYLVIGTGKKITLECSQTMGHDKMYWYQQDPGMELHLIHYSYGVNSTEKGDLSSESTVSRIRTEHFPLTLESARPSHTSQYLCASSEYFGANVLTFGAGSRLTVL.

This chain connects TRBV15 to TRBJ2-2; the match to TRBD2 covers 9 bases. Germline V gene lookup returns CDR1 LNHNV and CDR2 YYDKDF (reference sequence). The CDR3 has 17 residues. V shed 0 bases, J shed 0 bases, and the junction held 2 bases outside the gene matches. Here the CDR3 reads CATSRDLAGANTGELFF. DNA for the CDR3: TGTGCCACCAGCAGAGATTTAGCGGGGGCGAACACCGGGGAGCTGTTTTTT.

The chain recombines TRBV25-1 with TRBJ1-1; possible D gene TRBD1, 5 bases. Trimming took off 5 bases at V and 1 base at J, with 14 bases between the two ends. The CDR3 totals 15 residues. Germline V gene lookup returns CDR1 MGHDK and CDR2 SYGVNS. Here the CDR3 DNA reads TGTGCCAGCAGTTCCTTCGGGGGGACGAACACTGAAGCTTTCTTT. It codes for CASSSFGGTNTEAFF.